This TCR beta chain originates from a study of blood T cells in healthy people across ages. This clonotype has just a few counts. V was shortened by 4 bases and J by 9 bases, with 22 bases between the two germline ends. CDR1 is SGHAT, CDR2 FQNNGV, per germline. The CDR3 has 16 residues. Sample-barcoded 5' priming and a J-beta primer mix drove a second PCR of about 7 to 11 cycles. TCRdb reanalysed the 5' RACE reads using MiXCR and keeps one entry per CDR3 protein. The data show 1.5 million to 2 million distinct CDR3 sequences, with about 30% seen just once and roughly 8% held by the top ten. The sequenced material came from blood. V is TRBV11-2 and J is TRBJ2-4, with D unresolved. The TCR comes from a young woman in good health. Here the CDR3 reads CASSSNPPASGSIQYF. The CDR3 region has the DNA TGTGCCAGCAGCTCCAACCCCCCAGCCTCTGGTTCCATTCAGTACTTC.